This paragraph reports one T cell receptor beta chain. This clonotype was recorded at least ten times. The antigen this receptor binds is unknown. No qualities accompany the bases; no much larger clone lies one base away. The CDR3 starts with the cysteine, ends with the phenylalanine, and has 15 residues. Left in the record is the CDR3 DNA by itself, 45 bases read in frame from the first base. Reading the germline V gene gives CDR1 SGHTA and CDR2 FQGNSA. Trimming costs V 2 bases and J 0 bases, and their ends lie 11 bases apart. The source of the sample is a study of T cells in Graves' hyperthyroidism and ophthalmopathy (dated by TCRdb to about 2019). Looking at the study overall: Peripheral blood was sampled at the time of initial diagnosis, prior to any treatment. To identify TCR V-J signatures that set the groups apart, the researchers used a discovery cohort of 100 patients, made up of around 40 with Graves' ophthalmopathy and about 59 with stable Graves' hyperthyroidism. Prospective prediction of ophthalmopathy was tested in an independent validation cohort consisting of fewer than 20 hyperthyroidism patients and about 17 patients who later progressed to ophthalmopathy. The 95 to 100 discovery patients were randomly split 7:3 into training and test sets. In over five Graves' hyperthyroidism patients, the study also compared T-cell repertoires from thyroid tissue with T-cell repertoires from blood. Once sampling was done, hyperthyroidism patients were given methimazole at a starting dose of 30 mg daily, whereas ophthalmopathy patients were given high-dose intravenous methylprednisolone. The paper reports TCR Vbeta CDR3 sequencing of roughly 140 peripheral blood samples: under 45 ophthalmopathy, about 75 hyperthyroidism and approximately 17 progressor patients.

TCR beta CDR3 regions were amplified from RNA transcripts. The TCR CDR3 was subjected to a first round of RT-PCR using the HTBI primer set and the Qiagen OneStep RT-PCR kit. Libraries were constructed in a second round of multiplex PCR, after which size selection and purification were performed. The libraries were sequenced on an Illumina HiSeq2000 using paired-end 100 bp reads. Per the source publication's procedure: SOAPnuke was used to process the raw data, with reads discarded if the reads contained adapters or uncalled bases, had a mean Phred below 15, or lacked an exact constant-primer or identifier match. COPE v1.2.5 was used to merge the high-quality paired reads, and each unique nucleotide sequence was defined as a clonotype. Clonotypes were aligned to IMGT TRBV, TRBD and TRBJ reference segments using MiTCR v1.1. Analysis was restricted to V-J combinations with a frequency above 0.0001, which covered 98% to 99.2% of repertoires. The TCS score was defined as F50 (clonal expansion) divided by E x V (chaos), with BLOSUM62-based TCRdist calculated between CDR3 peptides within each V-J. Welch's t-statistics and random forest reduced roughly 500 V-J features to fewer than 15, which were used in a naive Bayes classifier (R e1071). TCRdb reanalyzed the raw reads on its own, using fastp at Q25 for trimming and MiXCR for clone calling, and kept in-frame beta chains. For every CDR3 protein sequence, its rows merge into one entry that carries the most common genes and DNA. None of the V and J calls come from the authors' own analysis; TCRdb made them. For this sample the table gives 300,000 to 450,000 distinct CDR3 sequences, of which around a sixth were detected only once. The top ten clonotypes cover around 16% of the sample.

Summary of the overall study and its limitations: No statistical method was used to fix the sample size in advance, and group allocation was not hidden from the investigators. In cross-validation, a model built on a 13 V-J signature told ophthalmopathy apart from stable hyperthyroidism with just under 90% sensitivity and about 81% specificity, and in testing the same model reached 80%/75%. In validation, the model predicted progression to ophthalmopathy with over 65% sensitivity and 72% to 85% specificity, a median of approximately 6.5 months before onset. Most expanded thyroid clonotypes (frequency above 0.001) were also detected in blood, suggesting blood repertoires may reflect thyroid immune responses.

Ophthalmopathy patients had moderately to severely active disease, Clinical Activity Score of at least 3, NOSPECS grade of at least 4, and duration under 3 months. Exclusion was applied to patients with uncontrolled infections, other autoimmune diseases, pregnancy or lactation. Diagnoses relied on clinical symptoms, serum thyroxine and TRAb, thyroid ultrasound and orbital computed tomography. PBMCs were isolated from approximately 10 ml of fresh peripheral blood by Ficoll-Paque density gradient centrifugation. Total RNA was extracted with Trizol reagent, and quality was checked on an Agilent 2100 Bioanalyzer.

Sequencing used blood. The clonotype comes from a woman between 40 and 50 years old with Graves' ophthalmopathy. The receptor chain draws on TRBV7-2 and TRBJ2-7; a tentative D call is TRBD2 (5 bases match). The sequenced DNA: TGTGCCAGCAGCTTAACTCCGGGGAGCTCCTACGAGCAGTACTTC. It encodes CASSLTPGSSYEQYF.